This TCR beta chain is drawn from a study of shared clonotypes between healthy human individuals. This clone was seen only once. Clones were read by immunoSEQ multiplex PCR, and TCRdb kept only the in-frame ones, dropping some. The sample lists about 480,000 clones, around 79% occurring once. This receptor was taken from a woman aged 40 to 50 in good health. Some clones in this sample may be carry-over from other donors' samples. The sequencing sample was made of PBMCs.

As DNA, the CDR3 is TGTGCCAGCGGGGGGCTTTACACAGATACGCAGTATTTT. Translating it yields CASGGLYTDTQYF. The chain links TRBV2 to TRBJ2-3; D possibly uses TRBD1 or TRBD2 (6 bases each). The CDR3 spans 13 residues. The V end lost 8 bases, the J end lost 2 bases, and 11 bases lay between the germline ends. The germline V gene encodes CDR1 SNHLY and CDR2 FYNNEI.